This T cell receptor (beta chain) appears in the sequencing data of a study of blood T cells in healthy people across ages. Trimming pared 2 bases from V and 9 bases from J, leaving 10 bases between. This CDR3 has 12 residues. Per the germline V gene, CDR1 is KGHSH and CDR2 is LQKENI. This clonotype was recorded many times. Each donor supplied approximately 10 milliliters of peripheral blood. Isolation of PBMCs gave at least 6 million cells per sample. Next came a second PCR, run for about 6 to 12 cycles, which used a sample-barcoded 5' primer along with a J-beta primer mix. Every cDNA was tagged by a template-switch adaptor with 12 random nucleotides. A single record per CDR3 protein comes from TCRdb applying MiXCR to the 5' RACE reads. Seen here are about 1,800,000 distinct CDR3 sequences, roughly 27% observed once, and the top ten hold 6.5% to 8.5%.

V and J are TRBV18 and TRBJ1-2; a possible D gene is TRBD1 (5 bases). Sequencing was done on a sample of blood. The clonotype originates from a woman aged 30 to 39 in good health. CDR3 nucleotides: TGTGCCAGCTCACCATTACGGGGGAGCTACACCTTC. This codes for CASSPLRGSYTF.